Following are 32 T cell receptor beta chains from one sample sequenced in a study of early T cells in non-severe SARS-CoV-2 infection (dated by TCRdb to 2020 to 2023). Library preparation used 5' RACE. Sequencer: NextSeq 500. TCRdb passed the public sequencing reads through fastp at Q25 and MiXCR, retaining productive beta sequences. Merged by CDR3 protein, the rows form single entries marked with the most common genes and DNA. The sample records 20,000 to 25,000 distinct CDR3 sequences, about 4.9% of which are singletons. Clones ranked in the top ten supply less than 6% of the sample. The sample taken for sequencing was whole blood. Receptors originate from an adult who was a healthcare worker with PCR-confirmed SARS-CoV-2 infection or an uninfected control (not recorded which).

In its sample, this clonotype was seen many times. The chain employs TRBV18 and TRBJ1-1; the D is unclear. CDR3 size: 14 residues. Germline V gives CDR1 KGHSH, CDR2 LQKENI. V was trimmed by 3 bases and J by 5 bases, leaving 13 bases between them. The CDR3 sequence is CASSPVFGETEAFF. CDR3 in DNA: TGTGCCAGCTCACCTGTTTTCGGAGAAACTGAAGCTTTCTTT.

This clonotype came up many times. This chain joins TRBV4-2 and TRBJ2-7; D call uncertain. V gave up 0 bases and J gave up 2 bases, with 11 bases separating them. Germline V gives CDR1 LGHNA, CDR2 YNFKEQ. CDR3 size: 15 residues. This chain's CDR3 is CASSQEATLTYEQYF. The CDR3, as DNA: TGTGCCAGCAGCCAAGAGGCGACTTTAACCTACGAGCAGTACTTC.

This clonotype occurred many times. The V call is TRBV12-3 or TRBV12-4, the J call TRBJ2-3, with D possibly TRBD2 on 5 matching bases. With 6 bases removed from V and 3 bases from J, the gap between germline ends came to 16 bases. The CDR3 covers 15 residues. CDR3 nucleotides: TGTGCCAGCAGCCCCGGACCCGCGGGTACAGATACGCAGTATTTT. It translates to CASSPGPAGTDTQYF.

This clonotype has more than one count but fewer than ten. V and J are TRBV7-9 and TRBJ1-1, with TRBD1 matching 7 bases. This CDR3 region has 13 residues. CDR1 SEHNR and CDR2 FQNEAQ come from the germline V gene (reference sequence). The V and J ends lost 7 bases and 11 bases, in that order; junction bases with no gene match: 13. CDR3 residues: CASNHFGQAPAFF. CDR3 DNA: TGTGCCAGCAACCATTTTGGACAGGCGCCGGCTTTCTTT.

This clonotype qualifies as medium-sized. The J gene is TRBJ2-1, the V gene TRBV12-3 or TRBV12-4, with D possibly being TRBD2 (5 bases). V lost 2 bases, J lost 2 bases, and 7 bases lay in between. The CDR3 runs 14 residues. The CDR3 loop is CASSLSGTYNEQFF. The CDR3 bases are TGTGCCAGCAGTTTATCCGGGACCTACAATGAGCAGTTCTTC.

By share, this clonotype counts as medium-sized. The genes are TRBV5-4 and TRBJ2-3; a weak D match, TRBD1 (6 bases). The ends were cut back, 0 bases at V and 4 bases at J, with 12 bases in the middle. The CDR3 consists of 15 residues. In germline, CDR1 is SGHNT, CDR2 YYREEE (reference sequence). This CDR3 reads CASSLGTGTSDTQYF. The CDR3, as DNA: TGTGCCAGCAGCTTGGGTACAGGGACCTCAGATACGCAGTATTTT. The complete variable domain, with remaining parts taken from reference TRBV5-4 and TRBJ2-3, reads ETGVTQSPTHLIKTRGQQVTLRCSSQSGHNTVSWYQQALGQGPQFIFQYYREEENGRGNFPPRFSGLQFPNYSSELNVNALELDDSALYLCASSLGTGTSDTQYFGPGTRLTVL.

This clonotype was detected many times. The rearrangement links TRBV19 to TRBJ1-5; D is unresolved. This CDR3 comprises 12 residues. CDR1 and CDR2 (germline): LNHDA, SQIVND (reference sequence). Trimming pared 5 bases from V and 4 bases from J, leaving 6 bases between. In DNA form, the CDR3 reads TGTGCCAGTAGTTTGAGGAATCAGCCCCAGCATTTT. Amino acids: CASSLRNQPQHF. The full variable domain, completed using reference TRBV19 and TRBJ1-5, is DGGITQSPKYLFRKEGQNVTLSCEQNLNHDAMYWYRQDPGQGLRLIYYSQIVNDFQKGDIAEGYSVSREKKESFPLTVTSAQKNPTAFYLCASSLRNQPQHFGDGTRLSIL.

The rearrangement joins TRBV30 to TRBJ2-3, with D perhaps TRBD2 (7 bases). The V gene's germline CDR1 is GTSNPN and CDR2 SVGIG (reference sequence). The germline V and J ends were trimmed by 5 bases and 0 bases, with 12 bases remaining between them. The CDR3 sequence is 14 residues long. In nucleotides, the CDR3 is TGTGCCTGGGGGGGGGCCCCAAGCACAGATACGCAGTATTTT. Its translation is CAWGGAPSTDTQYF.

This clonotype was recorded many times. The J gene is TRBJ1-6, the V gene TRBV5-4; 7 bases align to TRBD1. J was trimmed by 8 bases and V by 6 bases; bases with no gene match: 2. The CDR3 spans 12 residues. Germline-derived CDR1 and CDR2 are SGHNT and YYREEE (reference sequence). This chain's CDR3 is CASNRGDSPLHF. In DNA form, the CDR3 reads TGTGCCAGCAACAGGGGCGATTCACCCCTCCACTTT.

This clonotype was recorded at least ten times. V usage is TRBV27 and J usage is TRBJ2-2; no clear D gene. V was pared by 4 bases and J by 1 base, with 7 bases between. The germline V gene has CDR1 MNHEY and CDR2 SMNVEV (reference sequence). There are 14 residues in the CDR3. The CDR3 spells CASSSGVNTGELFF. The CDR3 coding sequence is TGTGCCAGCAGTTCTGGGGTGAACACCGGGGAGCTGTTTTTT.

At least ten counts were recorded for this clonotype. In DNA, the CDR3 is TGCGCCAGCAGCCAAGGGGACAGGACGGACTATGGCTACACCTTC. Translating gives CASSQGDRTDYGYTF. The chain employs TRBV4-3 and TRBJ1-2; 8 bases map to TRBD1. V lost 1 base to trimming and J lost 3 bases; unmatched junction nucleotides: 4. The length of the CDR3 is 15 residues. Germline values: CDR1 LGHNA, CDR2 YSLEER.

Ten or more counts support this clonotype. V gene TRBV12-3 or TRBV12-4 combines with J gene TRBJ1-2; D not resolved. This CDR3 contains 12 residues. Trimming left V 1 base short and J 4 bases short, with 4 bases between. CDR3 bases: TGTGCCAGCAGTTTAGGGGTCTATGGCTACACCTTC. It translates to CASSLGVYGYTF.

This clonotype was detected many times. V is TRBV29-1 and J is TRBJ2-2, with a weak D call TRBD2 (5 bases). CDR3 length: 13 residues. Germline CDR1 is SQVTM and CDR2 is ANQGSEA. Between the trimmed V and J ends, which lost 4 bases and 5 bases, there was a span of 11 bases. The CDR3 nucleotides are TGCAGCGTTGGGCGGGCCGGTACCGGGGAGCTGTTTTTT. Its translation is CSVGRAGTGELFF.

V usage is TRBV7-9 and J usage is TRBJ2-4, with D possibly TRBD2 on 6 matching bases. The germline V gene encodes CDR1 SEHNR and CDR2 FQNEAQ (reference sequence). The CDR3 runs 16 residues. V shed 5 bases and J shed 1 base, with 15 bases lying between them. In nucleotides, the CDR3 is TGTGCCAGCAGCCCCCCGAGGGAGGACGCCAAAAACATTCAGTACTTC. Amino acids: CASSPPREDAKNIQYF.

Relative to its sample, this clonotype is medium-sized. CDR3 bases: TGTGCCAGCAGTGATAAGGACAACACTGAAGCTTTCTTT. This codes for CASSDKDNTEAFF. This chain connects TRBV6-4 to TRBJ1-1; no reliable D call. There are 13 residues in the CDR3. Trimming removed 3 bases from V and 2 bases from J, with 7 bases in between. The germline gives CDR1 MRHNA, CDR2 SNTAGT.

This clonotype has at least ten counts. The chain carries TRBV4-1 and TRBJ1-1; D gene uncertain. Per germline, CDR1 MGHRA and CDR2 YSYEKL. This CDR3 region has 14 residues. V dropped 4 bases and J dropped 5 bases, with 14 bases sitting between them. The CDR3, as DNA: TGCGCCAGCAGCCGCGGACCTAGCCGGACTGAAGCTTTCTTT. It codes for CASSRGPSRTEAFF.

This clonotype is deemed medium-sized. The chain links TRBV20-1 to TRBJ1-1, with D perhaps TRBD1 (6 bases). In germline, CDR1 is DFQATT, CDR2 SNEGSKA (reference sequence). Deletions cut 0 bases from V and 2 bases from J, with 10 bases between. The CDR3 contains 14 residues. The chain's CDR3 is CSAREGAGNTEAFF. CDR3 coding DNA: TGCAGTGCTAGAGAGGGGGCAGGTAACACTGAAGCTTTCTTT.

This clonotype was picked up a small number of times. The CDR3 loop is CAWSVLSKASGSRAYNEQFF. The CDR3 bases are TGTGCCTGGAGTGTTTTAAGTAAAGCTAGCGGGAGCAGAGCCTACAATGAGCAGTTCTTC. The chain couples TRBV30 to TRBJ2-1, with 10 bases identical to TRBD2. Trimming removed 0 bases from V and 2 bases from J; junction bases left unmatched: 16. Germline CDR1 GTSNPN, CDR2 SVGIG (reference sequence). CDR3 length equals 20 residues.

The V call is TRBV7-6, the J call TRBJ2-5, with 8 nucleotides matching TRBD1. The CDR3 totals 14 residues. The germline V gene encodes CDR1 SGHVS and CDR2 FNYEAQ. Trimming at V came to 5 bases and at J to 5 bases, leaving 7 bases not matched to a gene. CDR3 in amino acids: CASSPLTGVETQYF. CDR3 bases: TGTGCCAGCAGCCCGTTGACAGGGGTTGAGACCCAGTACTTC. The whole variable domain, remainder taken from reference TRBV7-6 and TRBJ2-5, is GAGVSQSPRYKVTKRGQDVALRCDPISGHVSLYWYRQALGQGPEFLTYFNYEAQQDKSGLPNDRFSAERPEGSISTLTIQRTEQRDSAMYRCASSPLTGVETQYFGPGTRLLVL.

This clonotype was recorded many times. The chain recombines TRBV11-2 with TRBJ1-2; TRBD1 might be the D (6 bases). The CDR3 consists of 13 residues. The V end lost 5 bases, the J end lost 1 base, and 8 bases lay between the germline ends. Looked up from germline, CDR1 is SGHAT and CDR2 is FQNNGV. For the CDR3, the DNA is TGTGCCAGCAGCCGGGACAATAACTATGGCTACACCTTC. Translation gives CASSRDNNYGYTF.

This clonotype was observed at least ten times. The chain recombines TRBV6-6 with TRBJ2-1, with a tentative D call TRBD2 (6 bases). CDR3 length: 13 residues. Germline assignment: CDR1 MNHNY and CDR2 SVGAGI (reference sequence). Deletions cut 5 bases from V and 4 bases from J, with 9 bases between. CDR3 nucleotide sequence: TGTGCCAGCAGTAAGACTAGTTACAATGAGCAGTTCTTC. It codes for CASSKTSYNEQFF.

The chain carries TRBV30 and TRBJ2-1; D could derive from TRBD1 or TRBD2 (5 bases each). Trimming removed 6 bases at V and 7 bases at J, with 13 bases between. Germline V CDR1 and CDR2: GTSNPN, SVGIG (reference sequence). The CDR3 totals 12 residues. The CDR3 is CACQGPVNEQFF. In DNA form, the CDR3 reads TGTGCCTGCCAGGGACCTGTAAATGAGCAGTTCTTC.

This clonotype has more than one count but fewer than ten. A read error may account for a junction end that differs from germline. The chain uses TRBV7-7 and TRBJ2-1; D remains unclear. Germline V gene data show CDR1 as SSHAT and CDR2 as FNYEAQ (reference sequence). This CDR3 region has 15 residues. The CDR3 bases are TGTGCTAGCAGCCCTCGCGAGAGCTCCTACAATGAGCAGTTCTTC. Its protein is CASSPRESSYNEQFF.

In its sample, this clonotype was seen many times. This chain uses TRBV12-3 or TRBV12-4 with TRBJ1-1; maybe TRBD1 (5 bases). V shed 6 bases and J shed 6 bases, with 17 bases lying between them. The CDR3 covers 14 residues. The CDR3 nucleotides read TGTGCCAGCAGCCACGGGTGGGGGGAGGCTGAAGCTTTCTTT. It codes for CASSHGWGEAEAFF.

This clonotype was seen ten or more times. The J gene is TRBJ2-7, the V gene TRBV11-2, with D possibly TRBD2 on 6 matching bases. V lost 2 bases to trimming and J lost 3 bases, with 11 bases between them. There are 14 residues in the CDR3. Germline assignment: CDR1 SGHAT and CDR2 FQNNGV. The CDR3 DNA is TGTGCCAGCAGCTTATTTGGTAGCGGCTACGAGCAGTACTTC. Protein product: CASSLFGSGYEQYF.

This clonotype was recorded many times. The CDR3 region has the DNA TGTGCCTGGAGTGCCATGACCTATGGCTACACCTTC. It encodes CAWSAMTYGYTF. This chain links TRBV30 with TRBJ1-2; no definite D call. The CDR3 totals 12 residues. Trimming left V 1 base short and J 4 bases short, with 7 bases between. Germline-derived CDR1 and CDR2 are GTSNPN and SVGIG (reference sequence).

This clonotype was seen only a few times. V usage is TRBV2 and J usage is TRBJ2-3, with 12 bases matching TRBD2. The V gene end was trimmed by 5 bases and the J gene end by 2 bases; junction bases not matched to a gene: 5. The germline V gene encodes CDR1 SNHLY and CDR2 FYNNEI. CDR3 size: 16 residues. CDR3 DNA: TGTGCCAGCAGTCCAACTAGCGGGAGGATCACAGATACGCAGTATTTT. Translating gives CASSPTSGRITDTQYF.

The chain recombines TRBV5-1 with TRBJ2-3; a weak D match, TRBD1 (5 bases). With 4 bases removed from V and 7 bases from J, the gap between germline ends came to 19 bases. Germline V gene sequence: CDR1 SGHRS, CDR2 YFSETQ. CDR3 length: 15 amino acids. The CDR3: CASSTGPTHRNTQYF. DNA for the CDR3: TGCGCCAGCAGCACAGGACCGACCCATAGGAATACGCAGTATTTT. Filled out from reference TRBV5-1 and TRBJ2-3, the complete variable domain reads KAGVTQTPRYLIKTRGQQVTLSCSPISGHRSVSWYQQTPGQGLQFLFEYFSETQRNKGNFPGRFSGRQFSNSRSEMNVSTLELGDSALYLCASSTGPTHRNTQYFGPGTRLTVL.

This clonotype was observed a few times. This chain links TRBV5-1 with TRBJ1-4, with TRBD1 as a possible D gene (6 bases). The V gene lost 0 bases and the J gene lost 3 bases, with 12 bases spanning the gap. CDR3 length: 16 residues. The V gene's germline CDR1 is SGHRS and CDR2 YFSETQ. The CDR3 here is CASSLDGGLANEKLFF. CDR3 sequence (DNA): TGCGCCAGCAGCTTGGACGGGGGGCTGGCTAATGAAAAACTGTTTTTT.

The table lists this clonotype with many counts. CDR3 sequence reads: CSAPQTYEETQYF. The CDR3 DNA is TGCAGTGCCCCGCAGACGTACGAAGAGACCCAGTACTTC. This chain links TRBV20-1 with TRBJ2-5; D uncertain. Trimming stripped 6 bases from V and 3 bases from J, with 14 bases between. The germline CDR1 and CDR2 sequences are DFQATT and SNEGSKA (reference sequence). The CDR3 length is 13 residues.

This clonotype was observed at least ten times. For the CDR3, the DNA is TGTGCCAGCAGCTTAGCCGGGACGGCGTTGGGAGGGGAGCAGTACTTC. Protein product: CASSLAGTALGGEQYF. V and J are TRBV7-8 and TRBJ2-7; 7 bases are a match to TRBD2. In germline, CDR1 is SGHVS, CDR2 FQNEAQ. The CDR3 contains 16 residues. V dropped 0 bases and J dropped 7; count of bases not matched to a gene: 12.

This clonotype was picked up many times. The chain uses TRBV5-1 and TRBJ2-5; perhaps D is TRBD1 or TRBD2 (5 bases each). V shed 4 bases and J shed 1 base, with 14 bases lying between them. The CDR3 sequence is 15 residues long. The germline CDR1 and CDR2 sequences are SGHRS and YFSETQ. The CDR3 is CASSLYGGPQETQYF. The CDR3 bases are TGCGCCAGCAGCCTCTATGGGGGTCCCCAAGAGACCCAGTACTTC.